This T cell receptor (beta chain) was identified during a study of OX40 agonist ivuxolimab in advanced cancers. Profiled with immunoSEQ multiplex PCR; TCRdb holds only in-frame clones, not every one. The sample includes approximately 62,000 clones, nearly 90% of them seen just once. This CDR3 is built from 14 residues. Losses at the gene ends were 0 bases for V and 10 bases for J; bases not matched to a gene: 6. Germline V CDR1 and CDR2: WSHSY, SAAADI. The source is an adult with an advanced solid tumor such as melanoma, head and neck, liver or kidney cancer. The chain is built from TRBV10-2 and TRBJ2-1; 7 bases agree with TRBD2. Specimen: CD4+ or CD8+ T cells sorted from blood, collected in a trial of the OX40 agonist ivuxolimab. CDR3 DNA sequence: TGCGCCAGCAGTGAGTCGCTAGCCGGGGGGGAGCAGTTCTTC. As protein: CASSESLAGGEQFF.